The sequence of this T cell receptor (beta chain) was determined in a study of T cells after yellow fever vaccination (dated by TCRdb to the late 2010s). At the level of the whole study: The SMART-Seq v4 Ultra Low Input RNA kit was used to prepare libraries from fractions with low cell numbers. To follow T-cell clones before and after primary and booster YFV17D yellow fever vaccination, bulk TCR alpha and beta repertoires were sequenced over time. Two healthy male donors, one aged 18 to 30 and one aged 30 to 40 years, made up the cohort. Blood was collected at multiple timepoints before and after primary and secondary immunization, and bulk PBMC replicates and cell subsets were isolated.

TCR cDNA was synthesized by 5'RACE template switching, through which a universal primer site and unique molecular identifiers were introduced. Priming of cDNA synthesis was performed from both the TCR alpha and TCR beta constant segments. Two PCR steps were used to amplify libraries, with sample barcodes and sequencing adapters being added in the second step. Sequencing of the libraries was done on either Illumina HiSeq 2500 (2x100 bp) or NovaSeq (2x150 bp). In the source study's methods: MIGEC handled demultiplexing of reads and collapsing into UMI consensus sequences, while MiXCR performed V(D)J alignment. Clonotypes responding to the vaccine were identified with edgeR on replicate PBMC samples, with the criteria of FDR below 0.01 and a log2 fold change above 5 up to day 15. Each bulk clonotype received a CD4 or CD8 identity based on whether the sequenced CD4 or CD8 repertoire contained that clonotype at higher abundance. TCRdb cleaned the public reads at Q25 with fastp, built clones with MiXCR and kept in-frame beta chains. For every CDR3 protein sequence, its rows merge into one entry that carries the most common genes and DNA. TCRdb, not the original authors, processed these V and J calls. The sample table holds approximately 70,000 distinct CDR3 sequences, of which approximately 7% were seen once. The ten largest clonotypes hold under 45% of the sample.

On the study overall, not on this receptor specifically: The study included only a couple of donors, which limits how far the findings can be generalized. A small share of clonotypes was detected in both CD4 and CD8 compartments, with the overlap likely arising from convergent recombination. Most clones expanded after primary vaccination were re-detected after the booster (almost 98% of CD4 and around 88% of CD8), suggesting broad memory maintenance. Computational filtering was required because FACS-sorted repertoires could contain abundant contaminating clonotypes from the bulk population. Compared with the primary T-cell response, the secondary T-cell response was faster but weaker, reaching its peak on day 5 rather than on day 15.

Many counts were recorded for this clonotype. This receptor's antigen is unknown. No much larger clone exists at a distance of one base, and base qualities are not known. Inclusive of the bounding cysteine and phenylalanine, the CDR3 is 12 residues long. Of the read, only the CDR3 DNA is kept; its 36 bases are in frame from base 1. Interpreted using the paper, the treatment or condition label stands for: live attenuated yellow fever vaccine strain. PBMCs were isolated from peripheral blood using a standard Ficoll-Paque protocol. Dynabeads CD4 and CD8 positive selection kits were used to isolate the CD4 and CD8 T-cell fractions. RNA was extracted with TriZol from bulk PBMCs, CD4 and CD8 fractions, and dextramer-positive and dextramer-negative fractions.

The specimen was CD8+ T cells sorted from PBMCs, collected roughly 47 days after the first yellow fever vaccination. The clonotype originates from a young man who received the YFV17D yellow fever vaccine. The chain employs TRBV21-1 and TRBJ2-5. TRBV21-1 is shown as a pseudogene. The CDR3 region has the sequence CASSNSGVTQYF. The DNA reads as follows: TGTGCCAGCAGCAATAGTGGGGTGACCCAGTACTTC.